Below, 24 T cell receptor beta chains from the same sample are listed, as sequenced in a study of cytomegalovirus exposure and HLA in healthy donors. Primers for the PCR totalled 60 Vbeta and 13 Jbeta. The method was immunoSEQ multiplex PCR; TCRdb's version includes in-frame clones alone and lacks a portion of them. This table has more than 110,000 clones, around 80% appearing once. Sequencing was done on a sample of PBMCs. The receptors come from a male donor in good health and CMV-seropositive.

This sequence joins TRBV7-8 and TRBJ1-5, with D possibly being TRBD1 (6 bases). The CDR3 length is 16 residues. Germline CDR1 is SGHVS and CDR2 is FQNEAQ. V was pared by 3 bases and J by 0 bases, with 12 bases between. The CDR3 region is CASSLLQGYSNQPQHF. CDR3 bases: TGTGCCAGCAGCTTGTTACAGGGATATAGCAATCAGCCCCAGCATTTT.

The chain uses TRBV14 and TRBJ2-2; a possible D gene is TRBD2 (8 bases). In germline, CDR1 is SGHDN, CDR2 FVKESK. The CDR3 loop spans 15 amino acids. Trimming left V 8 bases short and J 1 base short, with 14 bases between. The CDR3 protein is CASSGGTENTGELFF. CDR3 in DNA: TGTGCCAGCTCGGGGGGGACAGAGAACACCGGGGAGCTGTTTTTT.

The chain carries TRBV28 and TRBJ2-5; 8 positions match TRBD1. The CDR3 is 15 residues long. Losses at the gene ends were 1 base for V and 6 bases for J; bases not matched to a gene: 7. Germline assignment: CDR1 MDHEN and CDR2 SYDVKM. The CDR3 loop reads CASSLSPDRAKTQYF. The CDR3 DNA follows: TGTGCCAGCAGTTTATCCCCGGACAGGGCAAAGACCCAGTACTTC.

This rearrangement joins TRBV28 to TRBJ2-1, with TRBD1 matching 8 bases. The J segment lost 5 bases and the V segment lost 5 bases, leaving 5 bases of the junction unmatched. This CDR3 is built from 14 residues. Germline lookup yields CDR1 MDHEN and CDR2 SYDVKM. As DNA, the CDR3 is TGTGCCAGCAGTCCTGAGGACAGGGACAATGAGCAGTTCTTC. This encodes CASSPEDRDNEQFF.

CDR3: CASSPRSSSYEQYF. In DNA, the CDR3 is TGTGCCAGCAGCCCCCGCTCTAGCAGCTACGAGCAGTACTTC. The gene calls are TRBV9 and TRBJ2-5; a weak D match, TRBD2 (5 bases). The better agreement between TRBJ2-7 and the DNA end casts doubt on the J call. Germline V CDR1 and CDR2: SGDLS, YYNGEE. The CDR3 is 14 amino acids.

The V and J genes are TRBV5-1 and TRBJ2-7; D perhaps matches TRBD2 (5 bases). The germline gives CDR1 SGHRS, CDR2 YFSETQ. This CDR3 has 13 amino acids. V dropped 0 bases and J dropped 3 bases, with 7 bases sitting between them. CDR3 bases: TGCGCCAGCAGCTTGGTCCGGGGCTACGAGCAGTACTTC. Translation gives CASSLVRGYEQYF.

The rearrangement links TRBV7-2 to TRBJ2-3; the D gene is possibly TRBD2 (5 bases). The germline V and J ends were trimmed by 7 bases and 2 bases, with 13 bases remaining between them. The germline V gene has CDR1 SGHTA and CDR2 FQGNSA. This CDR3 has 14 amino acids. The CDR3 sequence is CASIPRGSTDTQYF. CDR3 sequence (DNA): TGTGCCAGCATTCCTCGGGGTTCCACAGATACGCAGTATTTT.

About this clone itself: Mismatch with germline at one junction end may stem from a read error. The chain has TRBV30 and TRBJ1-2; TRBD1 is a possible D gene (5 bases). The germline V gene has CDR1 GTSNPN and CDR2 SVGIG (reference sequence). The CDR3 extends over 16 amino acids. CDR3 amino acids: CAWRSALAGPAYGHTF. CDR3 bases: TGTGCCTGGAGATCGGCCCTGGCAGGGCCCGCCTATGGCCACACCTTC. Full variable domain (remainder filled in from reference TRBV30 and TRBJ1-2): SQTIHQWPATLVQPVGSPLSLECTVEGTSNPNLYWYRQAAGRGLQLLFYSVGIGQISSEVPQNLSASRPQDRQFILSSKKLLLSDSGFYLCAWRSALAGPAYGHTFGSGTRLTVV.

The chain joins TRBV6-1 to TRBJ1-2, with D tentatively TRBD1 (5 bases). Germline V CDR1 and CDR2: MNHNS, SASEGT. This CDR3 region has 13 residues. Trimming removed 6 bases at V and 0 bases at J, with 8 bases between. For the CDR3, the DNA is TGTGCCAGCAGCTGGACAACTAACTATGGCTACACCTTC. Residues: CASSWTTNYGYTF.

This clone was observed a handful of times. The junction differs from germline at one of its ends, possibly a read error. This sequence joins TRBV10-3 and TRBJ1-5, with a weak D call TRBD1 (6 bases). CDR3 length: 15 amino acids. The V gene's germline CDR1 is ENHRY and CDR2 SYGVKD. The CDR3 region has the DNA TGTGCCAGCAGTGAGGTCCAGGGGAGCAATCAGCCCCAGCATTTT. It translates to CASSEVQGSNQPQHF.

This clone has only one observation. The chain uses TRBV10-3 and TRBJ1-2; D not resolved. V dropped 0 bases and J dropped 7 bases, with 6 bases sitting between them. Germline lookup yields CDR1 ENHRY and CDR2 SYGVKD. This CDR3 has 12 amino acids. The CDR3 nucleotides read TGTGCCATCAGTGAGTCGTGGGCTGGCTACACCTTC. Amino acids: CAISESWAGYTF.

The chain joins TRBV29-1 to TRBJ2-7, with D perhaps TRBD2 (5 bases). V was clipped by 4 bases and J by 6 bases, with 10 bases between them. Per germline, CDR1 SQVTM and CDR2 ANQGSEA. This CDR3 contains 11 residues. The CDR3 DNA is TGCAGCGTTGGAGGGTTAATCGAGCAGTACTTC. The encoded protein is CSVGGLIEQYF.

The chain recombines TRBV4-1 with TRBJ1-1; no clear D. CDR3 length: 13 residues. Germline lookup yields CDR1 MGHRA and CDR2 YSYEKL. V lost 4 bases to trimming and J lost 6 bases, with 12 bases between them. CDR3 DNA: TGCGCCAGCAGCCTCCCGGGGTCCTCTGAAGCTTTCTTT. It translates to CASSLPGSSEAFF.

This chain joins TRBV5-1 and TRBJ2-1; 9 bases align to TRBD2. Germline V CDR1 and CDR2: SGHRS, YFSETQ. The V segment lost 7 bases and the J segment 4 bases; nucleotides outside the gene matches: 9. The CDR3 runs 15 residues. This chain's CDR3 is CASHPIAGEYNEQFF. The CDR3 DNA reads TGCGCCAGCCACCCCATAGCGGGGGAGTACAATGAGCAGTTCTTC.

The chain uses TRBV5-3 and TRBJ2-3; TRBD1 matches 9 bases. TRBV5-3 is sorted into the ORF group, with uncertain function. V gave up 5 bases and J gave up 2 bases; unmatched junction bases: 12. The CDR3 covers 17 residues. CDR3 coding DNA: TGTGCCAGAAGACTTACTAGGACAGGGGTAGTCACAGATACGCAGTATTTT. It is translated as CARRLTRTGVVTDTQYF.

The V gene is TRBV28, the J gene TRBJ1-1, with a possible D match to TRBD1 (5 bases). This CDR3 has 11 residues. Looked up from germline, CDR1 is MDHEN and CDR2 is SYDVKM. The germline V and J ends were trimmed by 5 bases and 5 bases, with 6 bases remaining between them. The CDR3 reads CASSRQTEAFF. The DNA of the CDR3 is TGTGCCAGCAGTCGACAGACTGAAGCTTTCTTT.

The V call is TRBV10-2, the J call TRBJ1-6; 8 bases agree with TRBD1. V was clipped by 6 bases and J by 7 bases; unmatched bases: 2. The germline V gene has CDR1 WSHSY and CDR2 SAAADI. The CDR3 spans 13 residues. In nucleotides, the CDR3 is TGCGCCAGCAGGGACAGGGTAAATTCACCCCTCCACTTT. It is translated as CASRDRVNSPLHF.

The rearrangement uses TRBV5-1 and TRBJ1-1, with D possibly matching TRBD1 (5 bases). This CDR3 is 16 amino acids long. Germline-derived CDR1 and CDR2 are SGHRS and YFSETQ. V shed 0 bases and J shed 0 bases, with 12 bases lying between them. The CDR3 nucleotides are TGCGCCAGCAGCTTGGCCCTGACAGCTTTGAACACTGAAGCTTTCTTT. Translated, it gives CASSLALTALNTEAFF.

The CDR3 region has the DNA TGTGCCAGCAGCTCCAGTTCGGGAGGCTTTTCCTACAATGAGCAGTTCTTC. Protein product: CASSSSSGGFSYNEQFF. This rearrangement joins TRBV7-2 to TRBJ2-1; 7 bases align to TRBD2. CDR3 length equals 17 residues. Germline V lookup: CDR1 SGHTA, CDR2 FQGNSA. The V and J ends lost 4 bases and 1 base, in that order; junction bases with no gene match: 10.

The rearrangement links TRBV6-1 to TRBJ2-7; D gene ambiguous. The V gene lost 4 bases and the J gene lost 7 bases, with 14 bases spanning the gap. Germline values: CDR1 MNHNS, CDR2 SASEGT. The CDR3 covers 13 residues. CDR3 residues: CASSAGRAREQYF. The CDR3 nucleotides are TGTGCCAGCAGTGCGGGTAGAGCACGGGAGCAGTACTTC.

The chain combines TRBV11-2 with TRBJ2-1, with TRBD1 identical over 8 bases. Trimming removed 1 base from V and 4 bases from J; junction bases left unmatched: 12. CDR1 is SGHAT and CDR2 is FQNNGV in the germline V gene. This CDR3 has 18 amino acids. The CDR3, as DNA: TGTGCCAGCAGCTTAGTCGGACAGGGCAAGGTTTGGTACAATGAGCAGTTCTTC. It is translated as CASSLVGQGKVWYNEQFF. The full variable domain, in which reference TRBV11-2 and TRBJ2-1 provide the parts outside the CDR3, is EAGVAQSPRYKIIEKRQSVAFWCNPISGHATLYWYQQILGQGPKLLIQFQNNGVVDDSQLPKDRFSAERLKGVDSTLKIQPAKLEDSAVYLCASSLVGQGKVWYNEQFFGPGTRLTVL.

J is TRBJ2-3 and V is TRBV29-1; the D is unclear. Trimming took off 3 bases at V and 1 base at J, with 11 bases between the two ends. CDR3 length equals 14 residues. CDR1 and CDR2 from the germline V gene are SQVTM and ANQGSEA. The CDR3 is CSVEPAPGTDTQYF. In nucleotides, the CDR3 is TGCAGCGTTGAGCCAGCGCCGGGCACAGATACGCAGTATTTT.

The rearrangement joins TRBV9 to TRBJ2-3; D unresolved. CDR1 and CDR2 (germline): SGDLS, YYNGEE. This CDR3 is 16 amino acids long. V was clipped by 0 bases and J by 0 bases, with 11 bases between them. The CDR3 protein is CASSVGSSPSTDTQYF. DNA for the CDR3: TGTGCCAGCAGCGTAGGATCGAGCCCTAGCACAGATACGCAGTATTTT.

This rearrangement joins TRBV29-1 to TRBJ1-1; 9 nucleotides align to TRBD1. Germline V gives CDR1 SQVTM, CDR2 ANQGSEA. The V gene end was trimmed by 5 bases and the J gene end by 4 bases; junction bases not matched to a gene: 5. This CDR3 has 13 amino acids. CDR3 sequence (DNA): TGCAGCGTTCCGACAGGGGGGGGCACTGAAGCTTTCTTT. Its protein product is CSVPTGGGTEAFF.